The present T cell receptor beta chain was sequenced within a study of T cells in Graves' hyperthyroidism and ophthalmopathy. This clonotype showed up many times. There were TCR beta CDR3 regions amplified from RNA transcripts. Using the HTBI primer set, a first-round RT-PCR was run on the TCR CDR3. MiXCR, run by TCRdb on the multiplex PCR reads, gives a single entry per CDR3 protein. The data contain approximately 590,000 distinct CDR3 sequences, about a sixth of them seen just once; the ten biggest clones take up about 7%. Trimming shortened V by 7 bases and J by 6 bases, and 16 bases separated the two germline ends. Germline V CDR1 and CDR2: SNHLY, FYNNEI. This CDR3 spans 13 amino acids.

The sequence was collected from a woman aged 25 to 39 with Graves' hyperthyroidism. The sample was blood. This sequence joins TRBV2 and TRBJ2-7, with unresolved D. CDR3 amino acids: CASKTNWRTEQYF. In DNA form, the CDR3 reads TGTGCCAGCAAAACCAATTGGCGGACCGAGCAGTACTTC. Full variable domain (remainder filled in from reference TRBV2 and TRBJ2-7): EPEVTQTPSHQVTQMGQEVILRCVPISNHLYFYWYRQILGQKVEFLVSFYNNEISEKSEIFDDQFSVERPDGSNFTLKIRSTKLEDSAMYFCASKTNWRTEQYFGPGTRLTVT.